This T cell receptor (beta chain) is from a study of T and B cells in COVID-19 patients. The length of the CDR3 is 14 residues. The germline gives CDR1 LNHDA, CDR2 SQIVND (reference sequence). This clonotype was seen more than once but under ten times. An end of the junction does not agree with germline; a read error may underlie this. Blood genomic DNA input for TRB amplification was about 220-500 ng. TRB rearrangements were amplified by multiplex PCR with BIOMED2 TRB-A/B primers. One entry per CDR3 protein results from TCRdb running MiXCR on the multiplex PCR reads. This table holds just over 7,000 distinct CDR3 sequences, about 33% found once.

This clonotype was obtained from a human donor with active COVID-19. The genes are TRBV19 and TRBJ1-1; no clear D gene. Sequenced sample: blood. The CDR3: CASSVDKGYTEAFF. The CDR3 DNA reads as TGTGCCAGTAGTGTAGACAAAGGATACACTGAAGCTTTCTTT.